This note documents a single T cell receptor beta chain sequence. Which antigen it targets is not known. No quality values exist for individual bases; no much larger clone is one base distant. This record comes from a study of T cell responses to AZD1222 COVID-19 vaccine (dated by TCRdb to the early 2020s). Broadly, across the study: AZD1222 recipients given second doses at about 4 weeks or at about 12 weeks were pooled, since spike-specific TCR depth and breadth were not found to differ between the two schedules. A total of under 250 trial participants underwent TCR sequencing, of whom some 200 had received two doses of AZD1222 and about 25 had received two doses of the MenACWY control vaccine. Enrollment into the trials was organized by age into subgroups of 18-55, 56-69 and 70-plus years, and those subgroups contained approximately 160, 26 and 62 TCR-sequenced participants, respectively. What the authors observed across the whole study: In the small 56-69-year group, the increase in depth fell short of significance, most likely because of low power. CD4 TCRs associated with the vaccine covered the entire spike protein, and the dominant responses were in regions 160-218 and 743-854. After two AZD1222 doses, both the breadth and the depth of spike-specific TCRs were significantly higher than at day 0 and than in MenACWY recipients. Participants were mostly white British and included more females than males, and it was suggested by the authors that clonal diversity may have been underestimated. Reportedly, almost half of the unique spike-specific TCRs recognized epitopes lying outside the regions that are mutated in the B.1.351 and B.1.1.7 variants. Conclusions about previously exposed vaccinees are limited, since just a handful of AZD1222 recipients were seropositive for SARS-CoV-2 at baseline. Because no samples from the day 14 peak response were available, repertoires could be characterized only after the peak T cell response.

The CDR3 regions of human TCRbeta chains were analyzed by immunosequencing. Turning to the authors' computational methods: TCRs in the repertoires were matched against a reference library of SARS-CoV-2-specific TCRs that had been generated with the MIRA antigen-specificity platform. Breadth was defined as the fraction of unique TCRs that were SARS-CoV-2-associated. Depth was defined as the fraction of total T cells that were SARS-CoV-2-associated. Using the MIRA data, each spike-specific TCR was mapped to the spike region that the TCR reacts to and placed in a CD4 or CD8 class. Log10-transformed breadth and depth values were compared by one-way ANOVA with Sidak's multiple comparisons tests. In TCRdb, the immuneACCESS table is reduced to in-frame sequences with V and J assigned. These tables do not hold every clone; where another copy was compared, an unresolved V gene accounts for under half, and the others remain unexplained. V and J calls and clone size are given by that table; D and trimming were obtained from the DNA. The sample table lists some 80,000 clones, more than 85% of them with a count of one. About 5.2% of the sample goes to the ten largest clones.

The cysteine opens and the phenylalanine closes a CDR3 of 17 amino acids. Only CDR3 DNA is held: 51 bases, read in frame from base 1. Reading the germline V gene gives CDR1 MDHEN and CDR2 SYDVKM. V and J are trimmed by 7 bases and 5 bases, and the gene matches miss 19 bases of the junction. The time point label here, explained by the study, means: baseline before first vaccination. Vaccinee samples were obtained from the UK trials COV001 and COV002, which included a single-blind randomized controlled phase 2/3 trial of AZD1222 (ChAdOx1 nCoV-19) in healthy adults. For TCRbeta chain sequencing, PBMC samples were collected from trial participants at day 0 and at day 28 after the second dose.

The sequenced sample was peripheral blood, obtained on day 0 of AZD1222 vaccination. The TCR was taken from an adult in good health. The chain is made from TRBV28 and TRBJ1-1; the junction holds 7 bases that match TRBD1. At the DNA level, the sequence is TGTGCCAGCACTAACCGAGCGGACAGGACCCGAGGGACTGAAGCTTTCTTT. The encoded protein is CASTNRADRTRGTEAFF.